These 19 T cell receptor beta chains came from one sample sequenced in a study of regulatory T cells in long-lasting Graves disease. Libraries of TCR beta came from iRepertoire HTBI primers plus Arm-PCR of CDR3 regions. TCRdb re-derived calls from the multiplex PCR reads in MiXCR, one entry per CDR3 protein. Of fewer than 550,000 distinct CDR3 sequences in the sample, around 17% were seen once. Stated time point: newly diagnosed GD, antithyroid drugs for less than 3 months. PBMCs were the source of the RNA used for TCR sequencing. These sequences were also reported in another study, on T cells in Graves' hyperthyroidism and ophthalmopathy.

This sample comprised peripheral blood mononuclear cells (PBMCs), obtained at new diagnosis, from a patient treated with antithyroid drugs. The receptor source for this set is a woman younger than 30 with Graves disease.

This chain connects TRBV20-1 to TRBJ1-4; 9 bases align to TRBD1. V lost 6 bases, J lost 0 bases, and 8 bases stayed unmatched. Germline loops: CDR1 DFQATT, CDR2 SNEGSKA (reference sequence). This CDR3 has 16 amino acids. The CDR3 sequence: CSAHPGQGTTNEKLFF. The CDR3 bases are TGCAGTGCCCATCCGGGACAGGGAACAACTAATGAAAAACTGTTTTTT.

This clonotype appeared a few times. The CDR3 loop reads CASSFPGANVLTF. CDR3 sequence (DNA): TGTGCCAGCAGCTTCCCCGGGGCCAACGTCCTGACTTTC. The chain combines TRBV7-2 with TRBJ2-6; D gene unclear. The CDR3 runs to 13 residues. Per germline, CDR1 SGHTA and CDR2 FQGNSA. The germline V and J ends were trimmed by 3 bases and 4 bases, with 4 bases remaining between them.

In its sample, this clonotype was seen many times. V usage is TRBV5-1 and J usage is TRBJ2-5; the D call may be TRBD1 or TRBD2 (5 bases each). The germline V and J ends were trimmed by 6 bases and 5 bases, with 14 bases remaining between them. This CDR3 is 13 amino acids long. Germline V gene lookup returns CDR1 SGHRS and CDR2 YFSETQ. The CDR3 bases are TGCGCCAGCACCATGGGACCACGCGAGACCCAGTACTTC. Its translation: CASTMGPRETQYF.

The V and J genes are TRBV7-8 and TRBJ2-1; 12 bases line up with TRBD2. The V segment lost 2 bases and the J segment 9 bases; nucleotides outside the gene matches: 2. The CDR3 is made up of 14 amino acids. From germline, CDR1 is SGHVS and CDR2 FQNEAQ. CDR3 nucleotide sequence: TGTGCCAGCAGCTTAATGGGACTAGCGGGTGAGCAGTTCTTC. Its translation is CASSLMGLAGEQFF.

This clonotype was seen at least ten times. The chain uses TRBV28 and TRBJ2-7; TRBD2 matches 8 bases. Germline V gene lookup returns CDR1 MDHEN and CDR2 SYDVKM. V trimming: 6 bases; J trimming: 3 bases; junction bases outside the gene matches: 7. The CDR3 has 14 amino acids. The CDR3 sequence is CASRKTGTSYEQYF. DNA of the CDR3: TGTGCCAGCAGGAAGACCGGGACTAGCTACGAGCAGTACTTC.

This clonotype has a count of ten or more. Written as DNA, the CDR3 is TGTGCCAAGGGACTAGCGGAAACCACCTTCTACGAGCAGTACTTC. This gives the protein CAKGLAETTFYEQYF. The chain has TRBV7-2 and TRBJ2-7, with 11 bases that match TRBD2. Germline V lookup: CDR1 SGHTA, CDR2 FQGNSA. The CDR3 is 15 amino acids. Unmatched junction bases numbered 11, after V lost 10 bases and J lost 3 bases.

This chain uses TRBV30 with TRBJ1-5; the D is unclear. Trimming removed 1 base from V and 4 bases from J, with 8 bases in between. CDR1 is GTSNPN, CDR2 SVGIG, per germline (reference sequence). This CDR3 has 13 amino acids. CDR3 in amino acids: CAWSDGRNQPQHF. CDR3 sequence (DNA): TGTGCCTGGAGTGACGGACGAAATCAGCCCCAGCATTTT.

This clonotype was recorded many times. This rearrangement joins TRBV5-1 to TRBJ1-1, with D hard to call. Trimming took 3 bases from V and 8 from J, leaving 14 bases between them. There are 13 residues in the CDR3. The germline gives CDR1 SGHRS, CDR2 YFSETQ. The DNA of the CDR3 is TGCGCCAGCAGCTCCATGTTAAACCGAGAAGCTTTCTTT. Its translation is CASSSMLNREAFF.

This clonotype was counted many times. CDR3 in amino acids: CASSQRYGYTF. The CDR3 DNA reads TGTGCCAGCAGCCAGCGCTATGGCTACACCTTC. The J gene is TRBJ1-2, the V gene TRBV28; no firm D call. The CDR3 is 11 residues long. The germline CDR1 and CDR2 sequences are MDHEN and SYDVKM. The ends were cut back, 6 bases at V and 4 bases at J, with 6 bases in the middle.

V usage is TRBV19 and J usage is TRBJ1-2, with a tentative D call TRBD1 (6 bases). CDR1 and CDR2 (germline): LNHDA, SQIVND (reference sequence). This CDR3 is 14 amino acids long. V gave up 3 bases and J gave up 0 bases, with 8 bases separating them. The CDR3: CASSMGTTNYGYTF. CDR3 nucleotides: TGTGCCAGTAGTATGGGGACAACTAACTATGGCTACACCTTC.

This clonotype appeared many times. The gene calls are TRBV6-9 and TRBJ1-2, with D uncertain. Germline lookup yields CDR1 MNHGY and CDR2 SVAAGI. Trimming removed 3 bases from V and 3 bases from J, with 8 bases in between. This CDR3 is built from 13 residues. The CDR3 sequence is CASSYSRDYGYTF. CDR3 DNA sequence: TGTGCCAGCAGTTACTCTAGGGACTATGGCTACACCTTC.

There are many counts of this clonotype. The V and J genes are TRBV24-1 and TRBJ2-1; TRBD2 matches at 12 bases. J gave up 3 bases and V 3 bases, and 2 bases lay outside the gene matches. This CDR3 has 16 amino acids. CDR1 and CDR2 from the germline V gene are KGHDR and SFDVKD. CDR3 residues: CATSDRTSGIYNEQFF. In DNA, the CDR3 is TGTGCCACCAGTGATAGGACTAGCGGGATCTACAATGAGCAGTTCTTC.

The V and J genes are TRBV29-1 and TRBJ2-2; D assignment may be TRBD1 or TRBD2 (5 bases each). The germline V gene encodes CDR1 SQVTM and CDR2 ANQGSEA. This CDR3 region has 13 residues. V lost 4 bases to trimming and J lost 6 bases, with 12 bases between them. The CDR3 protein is CSVVAGAAGELFF. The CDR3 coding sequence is TGCAGCGTTGTGGCCGGGGCGGCCGGGGAGCTGTTTTTT.

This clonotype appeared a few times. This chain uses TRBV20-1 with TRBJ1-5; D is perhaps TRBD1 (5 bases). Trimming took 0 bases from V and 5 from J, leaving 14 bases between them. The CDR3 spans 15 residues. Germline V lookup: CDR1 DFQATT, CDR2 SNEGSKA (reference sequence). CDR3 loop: CSARDPTVRYQPQHF. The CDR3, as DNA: TGCAGTGCTAGAGACCCGACAGTAAGGTATCAGCCCCAGCATTTT.

This chain's CDR3 is CASSSSWSSGNTIYF. The CDR3 DNA sequence: TGTGCCAGCAGTTCCAGTTGGAGCTCTGGAAACACCATATATTTT. This chain links TRBV6-5 with TRBJ1-3; D not resolved. Germline V gene data show CDR1 as MNHEY and CDR2 as SVGAGI. The CDR3 covers 15 residues. Deletions cut 4 bases from V and 0 bases from J, with 10 bases between.

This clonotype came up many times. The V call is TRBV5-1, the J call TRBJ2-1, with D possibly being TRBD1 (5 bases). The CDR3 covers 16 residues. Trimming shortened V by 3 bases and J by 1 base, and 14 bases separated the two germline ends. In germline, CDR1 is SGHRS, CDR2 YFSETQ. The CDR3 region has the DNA TGCGCCAGCAGCTCCCAGGGCCTCCGGTCCTACAATGAGCAGTTCTTC. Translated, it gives CASSSQGLRSYNEQFF.

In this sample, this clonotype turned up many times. The CDR3 region has the DNA TGTGCCAGCAGCGAAACAGCCTTCTCTGGAAACACCATATATTTT. It translates to CASSETAFSGNTIYF. The rearrangement links TRBV2 to TRBJ1-3; D gene uncertain. V was trimmed by 6 bases and J by 0 bases, leaving 12 bases between them. Germline V gene lookup returns CDR1 SNHLY and CDR2 FYNNEI. This CDR3 region has 15 residues.

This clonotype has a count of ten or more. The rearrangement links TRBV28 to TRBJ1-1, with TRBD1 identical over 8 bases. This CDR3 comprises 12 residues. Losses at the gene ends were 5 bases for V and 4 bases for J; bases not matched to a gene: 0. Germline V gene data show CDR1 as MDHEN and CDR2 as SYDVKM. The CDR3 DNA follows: TGTGCCAGCAGTACAGGGGGCACTGAAGCTTTCTTT. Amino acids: CASSTGGTEAFF.

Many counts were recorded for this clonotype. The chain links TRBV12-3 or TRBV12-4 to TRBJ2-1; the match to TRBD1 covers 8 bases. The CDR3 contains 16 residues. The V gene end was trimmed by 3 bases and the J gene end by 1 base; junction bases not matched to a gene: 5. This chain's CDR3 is CASSLKQGGSYNEQFF. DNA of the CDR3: TGTGCCAGCAGTTTGAAACAGGGGGGTTCCTACAATGAGCAGTTCTTC.